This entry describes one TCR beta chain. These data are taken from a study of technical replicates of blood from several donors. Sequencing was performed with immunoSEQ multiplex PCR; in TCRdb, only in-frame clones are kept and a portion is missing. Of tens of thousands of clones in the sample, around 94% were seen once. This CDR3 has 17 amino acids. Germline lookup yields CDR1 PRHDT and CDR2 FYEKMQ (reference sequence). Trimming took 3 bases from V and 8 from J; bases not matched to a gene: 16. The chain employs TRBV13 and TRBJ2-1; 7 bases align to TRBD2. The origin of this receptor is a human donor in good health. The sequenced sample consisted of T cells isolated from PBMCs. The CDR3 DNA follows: TGTGCCAGCAGCTTTTCGAGCGGGAATCAAGTGAGCCATGAGCAGTTCTTC. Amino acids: CASSFSSGNQVSHEQFF.